This T cell receptor (beta chain) comes out of a study of cytomegalovirus exposure and HLA in healthy donors. Study observations and caveats: Prior analysis indicated that the majority of TCR beta V segments exhibited productivity approximately 87% or approximately 30% of the time. The authors enumerated roughly 160 TCR beta chains as linked to cytomegalovirus.

A note on this clone: Its specificity is unknown.

When sampled, the donors appeared nominally healthy, though they likely had unrecorded immune exposures. Germline CDR1 is SGHNT and CDR2 is YENEEA. This CDR3 has 14 residues. Trimming took off 0 bases at V and 7 bases at J, with 9 bases between the two ends. Both 60 Vbeta primers and 13 Jbeta primers went into the PCR. The table came from immunoSEQ multiplex PCR; TCRdb's copy has only in-frame clones and leaves some out. This sample carries 100,000 or so clones, over 65% of them seen once, and the ten largest clones take around 8.5%. The source is a man aged 35 to 55 in good health and CMV-seropositive. The chain couples TRBV11-3 to TRBJ2-2; D gene unclear. Sequenced sample: PBMCs. In nucleotides, the CDR3 is TGTGCCAGCAGCTTAGATCGGAGCGTCGGGGAGCTGTTTTTT. Residues: CASSLDRSVGELFF.